This T cell receptor (beta chain) was recorded in a study of tumor-infiltrating lymphocytes in primary liver carcinoma. Across the study: Each participant had primary liver carcinoma, and surgical resection was the treatment.

From about 530 ng total RNA, TCR beta cDNA was generated with a primer in the constant region. Modified slightly, ARM-PCR produced TCR beta libraries over three nested multiplex PCR rounds. Primers for the first two PCR rounds were TRBV1-TRBV30 forward primers and a C-beta reverse primer (around 10 cycles per round). One entry per CDR3 protein results from TCRdb running MiXCR on the multiplex PCR reads. This sample has fewer than 350,000 distinct CDR3 sequences; 65% occur once, and the top ten carry approximately 9%. General study points: Whereas tumor region pairs overlapped more, tumor-adjacent and tumor-blood pairs overlapped less.

In the case of this clonotype: The antigen remains unidentified. One end of the junction fails to match germline, which may point to a read error.

Germline CDR1 and CDR2: SGHNT and YYREEE (reference sequence). The CDR3 is 16 amino acids. Germline DNA was also extracted, while the blood RNA originated from unsorted whole blood. Patients were chronically HBV-infected and treatment-naive. This TCR was recovered from a man aged 40-50 years with primary liver carcinoma and hepatitis B virus infection. Specimen: peripheral blood. The chain carries TRBV5-4 and TRBJ2-2; D may match TRBD1 or TRBD2 (5 bases each). The CDR3 DNA reads TGTGCCAGCAGCTTGATGGGACGGCCGAACACCGGGGAGCCGTTTTTC. Its protein product is CASSLMGRPNTGEPFF. The full variable domain, completed using reference TRBV5-4 and TRBJ2-2, is ETGVTQSPTHLIKTRGQQVTLRCSSQSGHNTVSWYQQALGQGPQFIFQYYREEENGRGNFPPRFSGLQFPNYSSELNVNALELDDSALYLCASSLMGRPNTGEPFFGEGSRLTVL.